The rows below give T cell receptor beta chains drawn from one sample of a study of neurological immune-mediated disorders. TCRdb re-analysed the 5' RACE reads in MiXCR, keeping a single row per CDR3 protein. The sample yields 75,000 to 95,000 distinct CDR3 sequences, 17% seen once. The sequenced material came from PBMCs. The receptor source for this set is a woman aged 40 to 49 in good health. Each CDR3 is given with its conserved first and last residue. A D gene is named only where the DNA matches it firmly. Size is stated for part of the rows, as once, few or many counts, or as a class when the clone is expanded.

abundance: .
v_gene: TRBV6-2/TRBV6-3
d_gene: TRBD2
CDR3aa: CASIPRTSGALNYEQYF

abundance: many
v_gene: TRBV6-6
d_gene: TRBD1
CDR3aa: CASSKKQGAGTDTQYF

abundance: .
v_gene: TRBV20-1
d_gene: TRBD2
CDR3aa: CSAAQGLAGDIETQYF

abundance: many
v_gene: TRBV13
d_gene: TRBD2
CDR3aa: CASSLGPGLAETQYF

abundance: many
v_gene: TRBV14
d_gene: .
CDR3aa: CASSPRLGEKLFF

abundance: many
v_gene: TRBV7-2
d_gene: .
CDR3aa: CASSFPGIQETQYF

abundance: many
v_gene: TRBV6-6
d_gene: .
CDR3aa: CASSLSGGYSTDTQYF

abundance: many
v_gene: TRBV20-1
d_gene: .
CDR3aa: CSAILYTGPVTEAFF

abundance: .
v_gene: TRBV9
d_gene: .
CDR3aa: CASSVSGTVGETQYF

abundance: many
v_gene: TRBV18
d_gene: .
CDR3aa: CASSPPRDSSYEQYF

abundance: many
v_gene: TRBV12-3/TRBV12-4
d_gene: .
CDR3aa: CASSLGVRRGSQPQHF

abundance: many
v_gene: TRBV5-1
d_gene: .
CDR3aa: CASSQDHNYGYTF

abundance: many
v_gene: TRBV4-3
d_gene: .
CDR3aa: CASSQGADPSYEQYF

abundance: many
v_gene: TRBV5-1
d_gene: .
CDR3aa: CASSLIVGTEQFF

abundance: .
v_gene: TRBV14
d_gene: .
CDR3aa: CASSQVGQDLYGYTF

abundance: .
v_gene: TRBV5-1
d_gene: .
CDR3aa: CASSDGDSRQPQHF

abundance: many
v_gene: TRBV5-6
d_gene: TRBD1
CDR3aa: CASSWDSRETQYF

abundance: many
v_gene: TRBV5-5
d_gene: .
CDR3aa: CASSWTPSSTDTQYF

abundance: many
v_gene: TRBV5-1
d_gene: .
CDR3aa: CASSPDGPGEKLFF

abundance: many
v_gene: TRBV4-3
d_gene: .
CDR3aa: CASSQDTPGGGSIFYEQYF

abundance: many
v_gene: TRBV10-3
d_gene: TRBD2
CDR3aa: CAISTPGLAGYNEQFF

abundance: .
v_gene: TRBV5-1
d_gene: .
CDR3aa: CASSLFQGREAEAFF

abundance: .
v_gene: TRBV2
d_gene: .
CDR3aa: CAIIETPLNTEAFF

abundance: .
v_gene: TRBV19
d_gene: .
CDR3aa: CASSKGGPDTGELFF

abundance: many
v_gene: TRBV9
d_gene: .
CDR3aa: CASSVEGQGVGTGELFF

abundance: many
v_gene: TRBV27
d_gene: TRBD1
CDR3aa: CASSPRTGGPLGYGYTF

abundance: .
v_gene: TRBV11-2
d_gene: .
CDR3aa: CASSLWRMWGEANTGELFF

abundance: once
v_gene: TRBV12-3/TRBV12-4
d_gene: .
CDR3aa: CASRGPGEAFF

abundance: many
v_gene: TRBV9
d_gene: .
CDR3aa: CASSAGGPVPSGANVLTF

abundance: many
v_gene: TRBV6-2/TRBV6-3
d_gene: TRBD1
CDR3aa: CASSWTGETQYF

abundance: .
v_gene: TRBV10-3
d_gene: .
CDR3aa: CAISESPSGAFF

abundance: many
v_gene: TRBV6-5
d_gene: TRBD1
CDR3aa: CASSRLRDSYGYTF

abundance: many
v_gene: TRBV20-1
d_gene: .
CDR3aa: CSVPGAGETQYF

abundance: .
v_gene: TRBV6-1
d_gene: .
CDR3aa: CAGTPRDTNYEQYF

abundance: many
v_gene: TRBV28
d_gene: .
CDR3aa: CASTALLSVYGYTF

abundance: .
v_gene: TRBV6-5
d_gene: TRBD1
CDR3aa: CASSDRGINQPQHF

abundance: many
v_gene: TRBV9
d_gene: .
CDR3aa: CASSEGGVSSGNTIYF

abundance: many
v_gene: TRBV12-3/TRBV12-4
d_gene: .
CDR3aa: CASSPWGGGGQPQHF

abundance: many
v_gene: TRBV7-8
d_gene: TRBD2
CDR3aa: CASSLARLAGGLYPNEQYF

abundance: .
v_gene: TRBV6-1
d_gene: .
CDR3aa: CASSEGTGDTQYF

abundance: many
v_gene: TRBV12-3/TRBV12-4
d_gene: .
CDR3aa: CASSLWGSNSPLHF

abundance: .
v_gene: TRBV7-2
d_gene: TRBD2
CDR3aa: CASSLRGVAGVEQYF

abundance: few
v_gene: TRBV5-6
d_gene: .
CDR3aa: CASSSLSVAGAISYEQYF

abundance: many
v_gene: TRBV20-1
d_gene: TRBD2
CDR3aa: CSLLAGGRTDTQYF

abundance: many
v_gene: TRBV28
d_gene: .
CDR3aa: CASSRGTVQETQYF

abundance: many
v_gene: TRBV7-2
d_gene: .
CDR3aa: CASSSAPSGSSYQETQYF

abundance: many
v_gene: TRBV7-2
d_gene: .
CDR3aa: CASSLAGTLGVDTQYF

abundance: many
v_gene: TRBV5-1
d_gene: .
CDR3aa: CASRTTFNTGELFF

abundance: many
v_gene: TRBV20-1
d_gene: TRBD2
CDR3aa: CSARVGTSEPDTQYF

abundance: many
v_gene: TRBV7-7
d_gene: .
CDR3aa: CASSLGTTSGTQYF

abundance: many
v_gene: TRBV7-8
d_gene: TRBD2
CDR3aa: CASSRTGGPYNEQFF

abundance: many
v_gene: TRBV12-5
d_gene: .
CDR3aa: CASALAGLIKNTEAFF

abundance: many
v_gene: TRBV14
d_gene: TRBD1
CDR3aa: CASSQVPGQGQYGYTF

abundance: .
v_gene: TRBV6-6
d_gene: .
CDR3aa: CASSYTTQPGTDNSPLHF

abundance: many
v_gene: TRBV12-3/TRBV12-4
d_gene: .
CDR3aa: CASSASTDTQYF

abundance: .
v_gene: TRBV5-1
d_gene: .
CDR3aa: CASSLIGTANQETQYF

abundance: many
v_gene: TRBV10-3
d_gene: .
CDR3aa: CAISESGVGGNTEAFF

abundance: few
v_gene: TRBV27
d_gene: TRBD2
CDR3aa: CASSQAGGWETQYF

abundance: many
v_gene: TRBV20-1
d_gene: .
CDR3aa: CSASLARSGDNYGYTF

abundance: many
v_gene: TRBV20-1
d_gene: TRBD1
CDR3aa: CSARAGTGYGYTF